This T cell receptor beta chain stems from a study of OX40 agonist ivuxolimab in advanced cancers. Study context: Three patients responded partially, comprising one with hepatocellular carcinoma and two with cutaneous melanoma. Study outcomes and limitations: CD4+ and CD8+ blood T cells expanded clonally by week 6 at 0.1 to 3.0 mg/kg. Low normalized T-cell clonal expansion was additionally recorded for some nonresponders.

Germline V lookup: CDR1 SGHTA, CDR2 FQGNSA. The CDR3 totals 14 residues. V lost 5 bases, J lost 2 bases, and 5 bases stayed unmatched. Assay: immunoSEQ multiplex PCR; the TCRdb copy retains only in-frame clones and omits some. The sample records around 80,000 clones, almost 90% being singletons. In regard to this clone: Its antigen remains unidentified.

The sequence was collected from an adult with an advanced solid tumor such as melanoma, head and neck, liver or kidney cancer. Sequenced here: CD4+ or CD8+ T cells sorted from blood, sampled in a trial of the OX40 agonist ivuxolimab. The chain links TRBV7-2 to TRBJ2-7; 8 bases agree with TRBD1. The CDR3 DNA reads TGTGCCAGCAGCAGAAAACAGGGGGCCTACGAGCAGTACTTC. This encodes CASSRKQGAYEQYF.